This T cell receptor (beta chain) was captured by sequencing in a study of blood T cell repertoires in COVID-19. Study-wide background: Both acute and convalescent COVID-19 samples were obtained from the United States, Italy and Spain. In each case, the material was cDNA or gDNA derived from T cells, B-cell-depleted T cells, or PBMCs.

Authors' analysis steps: The authors estimated nucleated cell counts from reference gene primer amplification. Sequenced by immunoSEQ multiplex PCR; TCRdb stores in-frame clones only, minus some. The V and J calls and clone size come from that table; D and trimming were worked out from the DNA. The top ten hold 39% of the sample, which has around 44,000 clones, about four fifths seen once. Per germline, CDR1 MNHEY and CDR2 SVGAGI. V was cut by 5 bases and J by 5 bases, with 3 bases left in between. This CDR3 has 11 residues. Sequencing used peripheral blood. The receptor's source is a middle-aged man with active or convalescent COVID-19. V gene TRBV6-5 combines with J gene TRBJ2-2; D is undetermined. In DNA, the CDR3 is TGTGCCAGCAGTCGGACCGGGGAGCTGTTTTTT. Amino acid sequence: CASSRTGELFF.